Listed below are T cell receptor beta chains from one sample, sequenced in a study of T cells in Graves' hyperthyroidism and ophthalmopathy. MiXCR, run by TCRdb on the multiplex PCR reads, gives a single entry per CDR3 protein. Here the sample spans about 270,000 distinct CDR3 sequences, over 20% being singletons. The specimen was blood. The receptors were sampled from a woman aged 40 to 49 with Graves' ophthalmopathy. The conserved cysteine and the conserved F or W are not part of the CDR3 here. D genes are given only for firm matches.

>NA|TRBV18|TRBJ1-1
ASSPRDTNTEAF
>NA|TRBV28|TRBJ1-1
ASSLRFFTEAF
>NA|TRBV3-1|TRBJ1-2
ASSQLSTNYGYT
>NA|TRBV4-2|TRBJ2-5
ASSPRVLARETQY
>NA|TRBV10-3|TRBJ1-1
AISESARQNTEAF
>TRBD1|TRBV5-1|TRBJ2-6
ASSFKGAGANVLT
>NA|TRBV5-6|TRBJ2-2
ASRQSGTANTGELF
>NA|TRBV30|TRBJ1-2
AWSVQGEGYGYT
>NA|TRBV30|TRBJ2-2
AWQGFGELF
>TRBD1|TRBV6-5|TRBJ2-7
ASRPSRDRRPYEQY
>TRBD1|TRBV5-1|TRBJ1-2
ASSEGDRVRYT
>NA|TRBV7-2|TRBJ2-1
ASSLAGPGGLF
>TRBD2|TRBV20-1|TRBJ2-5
SARGTSGRETQY
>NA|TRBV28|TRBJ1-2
ASSLEGRSYT
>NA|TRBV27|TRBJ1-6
ASSFGAAYNSPLH
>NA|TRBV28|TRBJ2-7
ASSFIEGTYEQY
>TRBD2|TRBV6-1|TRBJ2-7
ASGRRGGNGEQS
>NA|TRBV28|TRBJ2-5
ASSRSGAETQY
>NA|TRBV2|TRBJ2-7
ASSERSQSGHEQY
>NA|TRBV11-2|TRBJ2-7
ASSPLLPQGTSYEQY
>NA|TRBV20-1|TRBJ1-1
SAIFPTEAF
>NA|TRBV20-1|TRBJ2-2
SAREASRDTGELF
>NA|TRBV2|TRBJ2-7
ASSAEQVYEQY
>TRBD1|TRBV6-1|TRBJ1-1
ASSNHPQGVDTEAF
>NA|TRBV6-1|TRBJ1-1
ASRVTRDTEAF
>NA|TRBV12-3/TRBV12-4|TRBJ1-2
ASSLAGNYGYT
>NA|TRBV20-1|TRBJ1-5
SASLGGDQPQH
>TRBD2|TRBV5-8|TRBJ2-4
ASSLHGREKSAKNIQY
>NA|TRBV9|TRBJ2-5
ASSPLGGGGQETQY
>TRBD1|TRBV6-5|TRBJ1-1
ASSYNRGDTEAF
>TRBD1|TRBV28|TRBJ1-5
ASSYTGAATPNQPQH
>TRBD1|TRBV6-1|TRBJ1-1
ASSEHRGPAEAF
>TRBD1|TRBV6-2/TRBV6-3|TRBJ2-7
ASSPVARDSRDEQY
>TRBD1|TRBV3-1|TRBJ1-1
ASSLNPGQAPTEAF
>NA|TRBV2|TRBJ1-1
ASSADGGAF
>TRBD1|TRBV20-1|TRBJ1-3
SAWTGSGNTIY
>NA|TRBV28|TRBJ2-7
ASTATNRAEQY
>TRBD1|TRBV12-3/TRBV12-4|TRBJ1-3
ASSQGDGPYSGNTIY
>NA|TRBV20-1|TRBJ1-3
SARTGGNTIY
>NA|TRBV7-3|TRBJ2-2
ASSLTGSTGELF
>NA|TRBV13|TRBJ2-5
ASKGRQQETQY
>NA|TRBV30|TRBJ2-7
AWSLGMASAYEQY
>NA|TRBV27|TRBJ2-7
ASSFMRDSSYEQY
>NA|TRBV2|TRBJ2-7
ASTVSTSYEQY
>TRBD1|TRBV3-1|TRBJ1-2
ASSKRDSSITYYGYT
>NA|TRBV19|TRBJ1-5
ASSTGVGNQPQH
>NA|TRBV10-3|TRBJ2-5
ALSESEVSQETQY
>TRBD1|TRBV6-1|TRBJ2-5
ASRAGLGQGMTQY
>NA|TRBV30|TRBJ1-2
ACTDSPIDGYT
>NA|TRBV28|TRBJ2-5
ASSFAGQSQETQY
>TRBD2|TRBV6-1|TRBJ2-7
ASSEGSGGYYEQY
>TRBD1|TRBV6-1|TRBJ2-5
ASSTTGGNQETQY
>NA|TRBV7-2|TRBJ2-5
ASSLGGQTQETQY
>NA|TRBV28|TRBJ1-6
ASIQGPNNSPLH
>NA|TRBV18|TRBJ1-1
ASSRSGRTEAF
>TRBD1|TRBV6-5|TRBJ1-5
ASSPYRGSMTQH
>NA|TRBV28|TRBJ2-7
ASSLNTGREQY
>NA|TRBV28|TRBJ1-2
ASYQMGGYT